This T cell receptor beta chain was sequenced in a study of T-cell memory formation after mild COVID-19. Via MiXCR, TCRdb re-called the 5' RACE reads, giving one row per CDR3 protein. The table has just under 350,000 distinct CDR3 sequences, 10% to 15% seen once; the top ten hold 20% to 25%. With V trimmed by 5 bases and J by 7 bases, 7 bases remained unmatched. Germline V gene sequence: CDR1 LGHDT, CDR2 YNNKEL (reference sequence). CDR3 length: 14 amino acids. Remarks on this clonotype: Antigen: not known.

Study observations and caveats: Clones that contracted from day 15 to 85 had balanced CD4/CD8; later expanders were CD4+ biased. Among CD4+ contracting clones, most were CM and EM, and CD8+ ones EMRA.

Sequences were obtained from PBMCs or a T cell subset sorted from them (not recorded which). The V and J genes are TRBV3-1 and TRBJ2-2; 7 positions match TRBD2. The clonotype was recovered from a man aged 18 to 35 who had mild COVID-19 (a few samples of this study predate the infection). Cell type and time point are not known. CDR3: CASSVRLAVGELFF. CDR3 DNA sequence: TGTGCCAGCAGCGTTCGACTAGCCGTCGGGGAGCTGTTTTTT.